These 32 T cell receptor beta chains were all obtained from the same sample, sequenced in a study of CD8 T cells in ankylosing spondylitis. TCRdb re-analysed the 5' RACE reads in MiXCR, keeping a single row per CDR3 protein. The table includes around 210,000 distinct CDR3 sequences, approximately 7.6% detected once. Sequenced sample: blood, either unsorted or a sorted T cell fraction (not recorded which). The receptors stem from a female donor with ankylosing spondylitis or in good health (not recorded which).

This clonotype was observed many times. The chain couples TRBV11-2 to TRBJ2-1, with D unresolved. CDR1 and CDR2 (germline): SGHAT, FQNNGV. Deletions cut 5 bases from V and 6 bases from J, with 11 bases between. The CDR3 consists of 13 residues. CDR3 amino acids: CASSRASLNEQFF. The CDR3 nucleotides read TGTGCCAGCAGCAGGGCCTCACTCAATGAGCAGTTCTTC.

The rearrangement joins TRBV29-1 to TRBJ2-7, with 8 bases aligning to TRBD2. The CDR3 has 13 amino acids. V was clipped by 2 bases and J by 2 bases; unmatched bases: 2. CDR1 and CDR2 (germline): SQVTM, ANQGSEA. This CDR3 is CSVEREGPYEQYF. CDR3 DNA sequence: TGCAGCGTTGAACGGGAGGGCCCCTACGAGCAGTACTTC.

This clonotype has ten or more counts. V is TRBV18 and J is TRBJ2-1; no definite D call. CDR1 KGHSH and CDR2 LQKENI come from the germline V gene. The CDR3 totals 16 residues. The V end was cut by 1 base, the J end by 0 bases, with 10 bases between. CDR3 sequence (DNA): TGTGCCAGCTCACCACACCCCGATCCCTCCTACAATGAGCAGTTCTTC. Translated: CASSPHPDPSYNEQFF.

Turning to this clonotype: A read error may produce the germline difference seen at one junction end. This chain uses TRBV5-5 with TRBJ1-6; D is unclear. Germline loops: CDR1 SGHKS, CDR2 YYEKEE (reference sequence). The CDR3 is made up of 16 amino acids. The CDR3 loop reads CANSSSLGGYNSPLHF. The DNA for the CDR3 is TGTGCCAACAGCTCCTCCCTGGGCGGCTATAATTCACCCCTCCACTTT.

This clonotype was counted ten times or more. The chain joins TRBV20-1 to TRBJ2-7; D ambiguous. The CDR3 sequence is 13 residues long. In germline, CDR1 is DFQATT, CDR2 SNEGSKA (reference sequence). Trimming pared 4 bases from V and 2 bases from J, leaving 12 bases between. CDR3 amino acids: CSAIPSDPYEQYF. In nucleotides, the CDR3 is TGCAGTGCTATACCAAGCGACCCCTACGAGCAGTACTTC.

This clonotype was seen only a few times. The chain uses TRBV4-3 and TRBJ2-7; D remains ambiguous. The CDR3 covers 14 residues. Germline V gene sequence: CDR1 LGHNA, CDR2 YSLEER. With 4 bases removed from V and 6 bases from J, the gap between germline ends came to 16 bases. The CDR3 DNA follows: TGCGCCAGCAGCCTTAGAATCTCAGGTTCCGAGCAGTACTTC. Translation: CASSLRISGSEQYF.

There are many counts of this clonotype. The chain uses TRBV6-1 and TRBJ1-1; D possibly corresponds to TRBD1 (5 bases). V was cut by 9 bases and J by 0 bases, with 14 bases left in between. The germline gives CDR1 MNHNS, CDR2 SASEGT. This CDR3 comprises 14 residues. This chain's CDR3 is CASAPGTMNTEAFF. The CDR3 DNA is TGTGCCAGTGCCCCAGGGACGATGAACACTGAAGCTTTCTTT.

This clonotype was detected a few times. The chain employs TRBV6-4 and TRBJ1-1, with D possibly TRBD1 on 6 matching bases. The V gene lost 7 bases and the J gene lost 1 base, with 10 bases spanning the gap. Germline V gives CDR1 MRHNA, CDR2 SNTAGT. The CDR3 contains 13 residues. As DNA, the CDR3 is TGTGCCAGCACGGGACACTGGAACACTGAAGCTTTCTTT. Amino acid sequence: CASTGHWNTEAFF.

The chain joins TRBV27 to TRBJ2-1, with a possible D match to TRBD1 (6 bases). The CDR3 is made up of 15 amino acids. Trimming cost V 2 bases and J 8 bases, with 16 bases left between them. The germline gives CDR1 MNHEY, CDR2 SMNVEV (reference sequence). The CDR3 protein is CASSLMGQGMHEQFF. The CDR3 DNA is TGTGCCAGCAGTTTAATGGGGCAGGGGATGCATGAGCAGTTCTTC.

Concerning this clonotype itself: A much larger clone differs by one base, so this may be a read error. The chain carries TRBV5-1 and TRBJ1-1; maybe TRBD1 (5 bases). From germline, CDR1 is SGHRS and CDR2 YFSETQ. There are 18 residues in the CDR3. Trimming removed 3 bases at V and 2 bases at J, with 23 bases between. CDR3 DNA: TGCGCCAGCAGCTCGGGGTCTGGTTCAGGGAAGATAAACACTGAAGCTTTCTTT. Amino acid sequence: CASSSGSGSGKINTEAFF.

As for this clonotype: One base away lies a much larger clone, so this may be a sequencing read error. The rearrangement joins TRBV6-2 or TRBV6-3 to TRBJ2-7; D is possibly TRBD1 (6 bases). This CDR3 is built from 17 residues. Germline assignment: CDR1 MNHEY and CDR2 SVGEGT. CDR3 amino acids: CPSSYSTKGDNSYEQYF. CDR3 in DNA: TGTCCCAGCAGTTACTCGACCAAGGGGGATAACTCCTACGAGCAGTACTTC.

This clonotype was detected ten times or more. The chain couples TRBV4-3 to TRBJ1-3; D gene uncertain. The CDR3 spans 13 residues. Germline CDR1 LGHNA, CDR2 YSLEER. Trimming pared 4 bases from V and 2 bases from J, leaving 6 bases between. The CDR3 DNA reads TGCGCCAGCAGCCCCTCGCCTGGAAACACCATATATTTT. It specifies CASSPSPGNTIYF.

This clonotype was recorded at least ten times. This chain joins TRBV28 and TRBJ1-1; no clear D gene. Germline V gene lookup returns CDR1 MDHEN and CDR2 SYDVKM. This CDR3 is 15 amino acids long. Trimming took 5 bases from V and 1 from J, leaving 14 bases between them. The CDR3 nucleotides read TGTGCCAGCAGTCTGGGTGGGTTTTCGAACACTGAAGCTTTCTTT. Translating gives CASSLGGFSNTEAFF.

This clonotype was counted many times. The chain is built from TRBV28 and TRBJ1-2; perhaps TRBD1 as D (6 bases). CDR1 and CDR2 (germline): MDHEN, SYDVKM. The CDR3 covers 13 residues. Trimming took off 10 bases at V and 7 bases at J, with 19 bases between the two ends. CDR3 bases: TGTGCCATCCAGGGAGGGGGGCTTTTTGGCTACACCTTC. This sequence encodes CAIQGGGLFGYTF.

This clonotype was detected ten times or more. V usage is TRBV29-1 and J usage is TRBJ1-1; TRBD1 matches at 8 bases. Germline trimming cut 7 bases from V and 5 bases from J; bases unmatched to any gene: 3. The V gene's germline CDR1 is SQVTM and CDR2 ANQGSEA. The CDR3 runs 11 residues. The CDR3 nucleotides read TGCAGCGCCAGGGGGCCGACTGAAGCTTTCTTT. It translates to CSARGPTEAFF.

There are a few counts of this clonotype. This chain links TRBV2 with TRBJ2-1, with TRBD2 matching over 10 bases. The V gene end was trimmed by 7 bases and the J gene end by 6 bases; junction bases not matched to a gene: 9. CDR1 is SNHLY and CDR2 is FYNNEI in the germline V gene. The CDR3 spans 15 residues. CDR3 DNA sequence: TGTGCCAGCACCCAGCGGGAGGGCCCCGTCAATGAGCAGTTCTTC. Translation gives CASTQREGPVNEQFF.

This clonotype was counted ten times or more. The chain is built from TRBV20-1 and TRBJ2-3, with a weak D call TRBD1 (6 bases). Germline V gene sequence: CDR1 DFQATT, CDR2 SNEGSKA (reference sequence). The V end lost 5 bases, the J end lost 3 bases, and 12 bases lay between the germline ends. CDR3 size: 13 residues. CDR3 sequence: CSAALTGTDTQYF. CDR3 DNA sequence: TGCAGTGCTGCCCTGACAGGAACAGATACGCAGTATTTT.

About this clonotype: This may come from a read error, since a much larger clone is one base off. The chain couples TRBV7-9 to TRBJ2-5, with no clear D. This CDR3 has 14 amino acids. Trimming stripped 7 bases from V and 0 bases from J, with 12 bases between. Germline V gene sequence: CDR1 SEHNR, CDR2 FQNEAQ (reference sequence). The chain's CDR3 is CASIPPVYQETQYF. For the CDR3, the DNA is TGTGCCAGCATTCCACCGGTGTACCAAGAGACCCAGTACTTC. Full variable domain (remainder filled in from reference TRBV7-9 and TRBJ2-5): DTGVSQNPRHKITKRGQNVTFRCDPISEHNRLYWYRQTLGQGPEFLTYFQNEAQLEKSRLLSDRFSAERPKGSFSTLEIQRTEQGDSAMYLCASIPPVYQETQYFGPGTRLLVL.

The table lists this clonotype with many counts. The J gene is TRBJ1-2, the V gene TRBV9; D gene unclear. The CDR3 contains 11 residues. The V gene's germline CDR1 is SGDLS and CDR2 YYNGEE. The V end lost 5 bases, the J end lost 7 bases, and 9 bases lay between the germline ends. The CDR3 sequence is CASRDGTGYTF. In DNA, the CDR3 is TGTGCCAGCAGGGACGGAACTGGCTACACCTTC.

This clonotype was detected many times. The chain recombines TRBV15 with TRBJ1-1, with D perhaps TRBD1 (5 bases). V lost 0 bases, J lost 2 bases, and 10 bases lay in between. CDR1 and CDR2 from the germline V gene are LNHNV and YYDKDF (reference sequence). The CDR3 runs to 15 residues. The CDR3 reads CATSRDGTFNTEAFF. The CDR3 DNA reads as TGTGCCACCAGCAGAGATGGGACGTTCAACACTGAAGCTTTCTTT.

This clonotype occurred many times. This sequence joins TRBV20-1 and TRBJ1-3; TRBD1 matches 7 bases. Germline V gene data show CDR1 as DFQATT and CDR2 as SNEGSKA (reference sequence). V was clipped by 5 bases and J by 6 bases; unmatched bases: 7. CDR3 length: 13 residues. As DNA, the CDR3 is TGCAGTGCTCCCGACAGGGTAATAAACACCATATATTTT. Amino acid sequence: CSAPDRVINTIYF.

The sample holds many counts of this clonotype. The rearrangement links TRBV12-3 or TRBV12-4 to TRBJ1-1; possible D gene TRBD1, 5 bases. CDR3 length: 12 residues. V lost 6 bases and J lost 5, with 10 bases in between. The DNA for the CDR3 is TGTGCCAGCAGATTACCAGGGACTGAAGCTTTCTTT. Its protein product is CASRLPGTEAFF.

This clonotype was counted ten times or more. V and J are TRBV27 and TRBJ2-2; 9 bases align to TRBD1. Germline V gene data show CDR1 as MNHEY and CDR2 as SMNVEV (reference sequence). Trimming took 0 bases from V and 5 from J; bases not matched to a gene: 4. CDR3 length equals 16 residues. CDR3: CASSLSGTGTTGELFF. For the CDR3, the DNA is TGTGCCAGCAGTTTATCGGGGACAGGGACAACCGGGGAGCTGTTTTTT.

The sample holds a few counts of this clonotype. V usage is TRBV10-3 and J usage is TRBJ1-6; no firm D call. Germline V gives CDR1 ENHRY, CDR2 SYGVKD. The V end was cut by 6 bases, the J end by 4 bases, with 7 bases between. The CDR3 sequence is 13 residues long. CDR3 DNA: TGTGCCATCAGAGGCGAGTATAATTCACCCCTCCACTTT. Amino acids: CAIRGEYNSPLHF.

This clonotype was counted ten times or more. The chain uses TRBV7-8 and TRBJ2-5; possibly TRBD2 for D (5 bases). Germline CDR1 reads SGHVS; CDR2 reads FQNEAQ. V lost 3 bases and J lost 5, with 10 bases in between. The CDR3 extends over 13 amino acids. CDR3 bases: TGTGCCAGCAGCTTCCTAGCTACTGAGACCCAGTACTTC. The encoded protein is CASSFLATETQYF.

Written as DNA, the CDR3 is TGTGCCTGGAGTGGTACAGGGTTGCAGCCCCAGCATTTT. Encoded protein: CAWSGTGLQPQHF. The chain joins TRBV30 to TRBJ1-5; tentative D call: TRBD1 (6 bases). This CDR3 has 13 amino acids. CDR1 and CDR2 from the germline V gene are GTSNPN and SVGIG (reference sequence). V was trimmed by 1 base and J by 7 bases, leaving 11 bases between them.

There are many counts of this clonotype. V and J are TRBV20-1 and TRBJ2-7; possible D gene TRBD1, 6 bases. Trimming cost V 5 bases and J 6 bases, with 17 bases left between them. CDR1 and CDR2 (germline): DFQATT, SNEGSKA (reference sequence). This CDR3 has 13 residues. CDR3 in DNA: TGCAGTGCTCGGGCCCCTAGGGGGTTCGAGCAGTACTTC. Translation gives CSARAPRGFEQYF.

This clonotype was observed many times. This chain uses TRBV6-5 with TRBJ1-1, with D hard to call. CDR1 is MNHEY and CDR2 is SVGAGI in the germline V gene. Trimming shortened V by 9 bases and J by 3 bases, and 5 bases separated the two germline ends. This CDR3 is built from 10 residues. The CDR3: CASWDTEAFF. For the CDR3, the DNA is TGTGCCAGTTGGGACACTGAAGCTTTCTTT.

This clonotype has ten or more counts. The rearrangement links TRBV29-1 to TRBJ1-1; D perhaps matches TRBD1 (5 bases). This CDR3 is built from 11 residues. V lost 5 bases and J lost 3, with 7 bases in between. From germline, CDR1 is SQVTM and CDR2 ANQGSEA. CDR3 bases: TGCAGCGTTTTCAGGGACACTGAAGCTTTCTTT. Its translation is CSVFRDTEAFF.

This clonotype showed up many times. The CDR3 is CATSRDLESDTQYF. The DNA for the CDR3 is TGTGCCACCAGCAGAGATCTCGAATCAGATACGCAGTATTTT. The chain links TRBV15 to TRBJ2-3, with D unresolved. Per germline, CDR1 LNHNV and CDR2 YYDKDF (reference sequence). Trimming took 0 bases from V and 4 from J, leaving 8 bases between them. This CDR3 is built from 14 residues.

This clonotype was observed at least ten times. J is TRBJ2-3 and V is TRBV11-3, with TRBD2 matching over 13 bases. The germline V gene encodes CDR1 SGHNT and CDR2 YENEEA. Trimming removed 4 bases from V and 6 bases from J; junction bases left unmatched: 4. CDR3 length: 15 amino acids. This CDR3 reads CASSYGTSGEDTQYF. CDR3 nucleotide sequence: TGTGCCAGCAGCTATGGGACTAGCGGGGAGGATACGCAGTATTTT. Looking up the rest from reference TRBV11-3 and TRBJ2-3 gives the full variable domain: EAGVVQSPRYKIIEKKQPVAFWCNPISGHNTLYWYLQNLGQGPELLIRYENEEAVDDSQLPKDRFSAERLKGVDSTLKIQPAELGDSAVYLCASSYGTSGEDTQYFGPGTRLTVL.

Ten or more counts support this clonotype. J is TRBJ2-1 and V is TRBV4-3, with D hard to call. Germline loops: CDR1 LGHNA, CDR2 YSLEER. The V and J ends lost 3 bases and 0 bases respectively, with 12 bases between them. The CDR3 is made up of 16 amino acids. The CDR3 sequence is CASSHLALSSYNEQFF. CDR3 in DNA: TGCGCCAGCAGCCACCTTGCCCTTAGCTCCTACAATGAGCAGTTCTTC.